The 25 T cell receptor beta chains in this list originate from one sample, sequenced in a study of CD8+ T cells in alopecia areata. As the sequencing template, cDNA was produced by extracting RNA and reverse transcribing it. The method was immunoSEQ multiplex PCR; TCRdb's version includes in-frame clones alone and lacks a portion of them. The sample consists of about 250,000 clones, roughly two thirds of them appearing once. The sequencing here drew on CD4+ T cells sorted from blood, taken at week 0. The receptor set was obtained from a human donor with alopecia areata.

V is TRBV27 and J is TRBJ2-7, with 8 nucleotides matching TRBD1. The CDR3 is made up of 14 amino acids. Losses at the gene ends were 5 bases for V and 3 bases for J; bases not matched to a gene: 6. In germline, CDR1 is MNHEY, CDR2 SMNVEV (reference sequence). The CDR3 DNA reads TGTGCCAGCAGTGGACAGGGAGGTAACTACGAGCAGTACTTC. Encoded protein: CASSGQGGNYEQYF.

The V gene is TRBV6-5, the J gene TRBJ1-5, with 9 nucleotides matching TRBD1. Losses at the gene ends were 7 bases for V and 5 bases for J; bases not matched to a gene: 9. CDR1 and CDR2 from the germline V gene are MNHEY and SVGAGI. This CDR3 spans 15 amino acids. The chain's CDR3 is CASTQTGGSDQPQHF. The CDR3 nucleotides are TGTGCCAGCACCCAAACAGGGGGCTCTGATCAGCCCCAGCATTTT.

The chain employs TRBV4-3 and TRBJ2-2; D remains ambiguous. Trimming pared 4 bases from V and 5 bases from J, leaving 11 bases between. Germline assignment: CDR1 LGHNA and CDR2 YSLEER. The CDR3 consists of 14 residues. The CDR3 protein is CASSPRAVTGELFF. CDR3 in DNA: TGCGCCAGCAGCCCTAGGGCTGTTACCGGGGAGCTGTTTTTT.

CDR3 DNA: TGTGCCAGCAGCCAAGAGGCGGGGGCCCCCGGGGAGACCCAGTACTTC. As protein: CASSQEAGAPGETQYF. The chain combines TRBV4-2 with TRBJ2-5; D might be TRBD2 (7 bases). The V gene's germline CDR1 is LGHNA and CDR2 YNFKEQ. The CDR3 is 16 residues long. The V and J ends lost 0 bases and 5 bases respectively, with 16 bases between them.

The chain carries TRBV7-8 and TRBJ2-3; TRBD2 agrees at 16 bases. Losses at the gene ends were 5 bases for V and 4 bases for J; bases not matched to a gene: 12. Germline CDR1 reads SGHVS; CDR2 reads FQNEAQ. This CDR3 comprises 19 residues. CDR3 protein: CASSQGLAGGIATPDTQYF. In DNA, the CDR3 is TGTGCCAGCAGCCAGGGACTAGCGGGGGGGATCGCCACCCCAGATACGCAGTATTTT.

The chain has TRBV29-1 and TRBJ2-3; D gene unclear. Germline values: CDR1 SQVTM, CDR2 ANQGSEA. The V and J ends lost 7 bases and 0 bases respectively, with 5 bases between them. The CDR3 is 11 amino acids. DNA of the CDR3: TGCAGCGCGAGAAGCACAGATACGCAGTATTTT. It is translated as CSARSTDTQYF.

The CDR3 DNA reads TGTGCCAGCAGTGAAGCGCGGATACAGGGGGCGGTCACAGATACGCAGTATTTT. Encoded protein: CASSEARIQGAVTDTQYF. This chain joins TRBV6-1 and TRBJ2-3; 9 bases map to TRBD1. CDR1 and CDR2 (germline): MNHNS, SASEGT. The CDR3 totals 18 residues. J was trimmed by 2 bases and V by 0 bases; bases with no gene match: 9.

The chain is built from TRBV6-1 and TRBJ2-4; D perhaps matches TRBD1 (5 bases). Per germline, CDR1 MNHNS and CDR2 SASEGT. The germline V and J ends were trimmed by 11 bases and 7 bases, with 21 bases remaining between them. The length of the CDR3 is 14 residues. The CDR3 spells CASSGPPQLNIQYF. CDR3 bases: TGTGCCTCCTCAGGGCCCCCCCAGCTCAACATTCAGTACTTC.

J is TRBJ2-4 and V is TRBV7-4, with D possibly TRBD1 on 6 matching bases. Per the germline V gene, CDR1 is SGHVT and CDR2 is SQSDAQ. V shed 1 base and J shed 0 bases, with 7 bases lying between them. The CDR3 has 15 residues. The CDR3 region is CASSLEGEAKNIQYF. For the CDR3, the DNA is TGTGCCAGCAGCTTAGAGGGGGAAGCCAAAAACATTCAGTACTTC.

The rearrangement links TRBV5-1 to TRBJ1-6; the D gene is possibly TRBD1 (6 bases). V was pared by 1 base and J by 9 bases, with 14 bases between. The CDR3 covers 15 residues. CDR1 is SGHRS and CDR2 is YFSETQ in the germline V gene. CDR3 sequence: CASSLSGTSGSPLHF. The CDR3 region has the DNA TGCGCCAGCAGCTTGTCCGGGACATCGGGTTCACCCCTCCACTTT.

J is TRBJ2-6 and V is TRBV29-1; D remains unclear. Trimming stripped 4 bases from V and 1 base from J, with 11 bases between. Germline-derived CDR1 and CDR2 are SQVTM and ANQGSEA. This CDR3 spans 15 amino acids. The chain's CDR3 is CSVGISRSGANVLTF. The CDR3 DNA reads as TGCAGCGTTGGGATTTCTAGATCTGGGGCCAACGTCCTGACTTTC.

This chain uses TRBV4-3 with TRBJ2-3; no clear D. Germline V gives CDR1 LGHNA, CDR2 YSLEER. This CDR3 comprises 15 residues. V was trimmed by 0 bases and J by 5 bases, leaving 12 bases between them. CDR3 sequence reads: CASSQDTDLGDTQYF. CDR3 in DNA: TGCGCCAGCAGCCAAGATACGGACCTAGGAGATACGCAGTATTTT.

This clone was detected a few times. V gene TRBV7-2 combines with J gene TRBJ1-1; no firm D call. Germline CDR1 is SGHTA and CDR2 is FQGNSA. Trimming removed 6 bases from V and 0 bases from J, with 11 bases in between. The CDR3 is 14 residues long. This chain's CDR3 is CASRRFLMNTEAFF. CDR3 DNA sequence: TGTGCCAGCAGGAGGTTTCTTATGAACACTGAAGCTTTCTTT.

The chain joins TRBV7-8 to TRBJ1-2; 7 nucleotides match TRBD1. The CDR3 totals 14 residues. Germline assignment: CDR1 SGHVS and CDR2 FQNEAQ. The J segment lost 3 bases and the V segment lost 5 bases, leaving 6 bases of the junction unmatched. Written as DNA, the CDR3 is TGTGCCAGCAGCCACTTCGACAGGGACTATGGCTACACCTTC. Its protein is CASSHFDRDYGYTF.

This clone was seen a single time. The gene calls are TRBV18 and TRBJ2-7; 7 positions match TRBD1. The CDR3 extends over 13 amino acids. Losses at the gene ends were 0 bases for V and 4 bases for J; bases not matched to a gene: 0. Per germline, CDR1 KGHSH and CDR2 LQKENI. CDR3 sequence: CASSPPQGYEQYF. The DNA for the CDR3 is TGTGCCAGCTCACCACCACAGGGGTACGAGCAGTACTTC.

This clone was seen a single time. This chain uses TRBV2 with TRBJ2-3; D might be TRBD2 (6 bases). V lost 7 bases to trimming and J lost 0 bases, with 8 bases between them. Per germline, CDR1 SNHLY and CDR2 FYNNEI. The CDR3 has 13 amino acids. The CDR3 here is CASKRASTDTQYF. Here the CDR3 DNA reads TGTGCCAGCAAGCGGGCTAGCACAGATACGCAGTATTTT.

V gene TRBV12-5 combines with J gene TRBJ2-1; D not resolved. CDR3 length: 13 amino acids. CDR1 is LGHNT, CDR2 FRNRAP, per germline. V was trimmed by 6 bases and J by 4 bases, leaving 10 bases between them. The CDR3 DNA is TGTGCTAGTGGAGGGCAGCGTTACAATGAGCAGTTCTTC. Translated: CASGGQRYNEQFF.

The chain has TRBV7-3 and TRBJ2-1; D possibly corresponds to TRBD1 (5 bases). V was shortened by 3 bases and J by 5 bases, with 8 bases between the two germline ends. The length of the CDR3 is 13 residues. Germline CDR1 is SGHTA and CDR2 is FQGTGA. The CDR3, as DNA: TGTGCCAGCAGCTTCCGACAGAACAATGAGCAGTTCTTC. Translation: CASSFRQNNEQFF.

This clone has more than one count but fewer than ten. The chain carries TRBV4-1 and TRBJ1-1; D perhaps matches TRBD1 (5 bases). In germline, CDR1 is MGHRA, CDR2 YSYEKL. CDR3 length: 13 residues. The V gene lost 8 bases and the J gene lost 5 bases, with 15 bases spanning the gap. CDR3 region: CASAPWGRTEAFF. The CDR3 DNA sequence: TGCGCCAGCGCCCCTTGGGGGAGAACTGAAGCTTTCTTT.

The chain combines TRBV30 with TRBJ1-4; TRBD1 is a possible D gene (6 bases). This CDR3 contains 12 residues. Germline V gene lookup returns CDR1 GTSNPN and CDR2 SVGIG (reference sequence). The ends were cut back, 3 bases at V and 8 bases at J, with 10 bases in the middle. DNA for the CDR3: TGTGCCTGGAGACAGGGACGCGAAAAACTGTTTTTT. Translation gives CAWRQGREKLFF.

The rearrangement uses TRBV18 and TRBJ2-5; D gene unclear. Germline CDR1 reads KGHSH; CDR2 reads LQKENI. The CDR3 extends over 14 amino acids. V was trimmed by 3 bases and J by 1 base, leaving 9 bases between them. CDR3 nucleotide sequence: TGTGCCAGCTCACCTTCCGGGCGCCAAGAGACCCAGTACTTC. This gives the protein CASSPSGRQETQYF.

J is TRBJ1-6 and V is TRBV10-3; the match to TRBD1 covers 8 bases. The germline CDR1 and CDR2 sequences are ENHRY and SYGVKD. The junction had 8 bases not matched to a gene; V was cut back by 11 bases and J by 8 bases. The CDR3 consists of 13 residues. The CDR3 is CASRTGKDSPLHF. The CDR3 DNA reads as TGTGCCTCAAGGACAGGGAAGGATTCACCCCTCCACTTT.

This clone was seen just once. The DNA of the CDR3 is TGTGCCAGCAGGGTTGCGAACACCGGGGAGCTGTTTTTT. As protein: CASRVANTGELFF. This chain links TRBV25-1 with TRBJ2-2; D remains ambiguous. Germline V lookup: CDR1 MGHDK, CDR2 SYGVNS. The CDR3 is 13 residues long. V was cut by 6 bases and J by 0 bases, with 5 bases left in between.

This clone was detected only a few times. The chain employs TRBV11-2 and TRBJ2-3, with TRBD2 matching 8 bases. After removal of 2 bases from V and 2 bases from J, the junction contained 9 bases not matched to a gene. In germline, CDR1 is SGHAT, CDR2 FQNNGV. The CDR3 extends over 17 amino acids. CDR3 sequence: CASSLTGSGGVTDTQYF. As DNA, the CDR3 is TGTGCCAGCAGCTTAACGGGGAGCGGGGGAGTCACAGATACGCAGTATTTT. The whole variable domain, filled in from reference TRBV11-2 and TRBJ2-3, reads EAGVAQSPRYKIIEKRQSVAFWCNPISGHATLYWYQQILGQGPKLLIQFQNNGVVDDSQLPKDRFSAERLKGVDSTLKIQPAKLEDSAVYLCASSLTGSGGVTDTQYFGPGTRLTVL.

This chain joins TRBV7-2 and TRBJ1-5; weak D call: TRBD1 (5 bases). The germline gives CDR1 SGHTA, CDR2 FQGNSA. The CDR3 totals 14 residues. Trimming left V 1 base short and J 7 bases short, with 11 bases between. CDR3: CASSLVQGEQPQHF. The CDR3 coding sequence is TGTGCCAGCAGCTTAGTTCAGGGAGAGCAGCCCCAGCATTTT.